A single sample is the source of the 28 T cell receptor beta chains below, sequenced in a study of chemoradiotherapy in HPV16-positive cancers. Using immunoSEQ multiplex PCR, the repertoire was profiled, and TCRdb retains in-frame clones only, with some absent. The table has several thousand clones, 85% to 95% seen once. This material was obtained from a patient who underwent chemoradiotherapy. Every receptor here comes from a human donor with HPV-associated anogenital cancer.

The CDR3, as DNA: TGTGCCAGCAGCTTAGGCGGGGGACGGGAAGATACGCAGTATTTT. Its protein product is CASSLGGGREDTQYF. The V gene is TRBV7-8, the J gene TRBJ2-3, with 7 bases aligning to TRBD2. Trimming removed 1 base from V and 5 bases from J; junction bases left unmatched: 6. The CDR3 covers 15 residues. CDR1 SGHVS and CDR2 FQNEAQ come from the germline V gene.

CDR3 DNA sequence: TGTGCCACCTCCCCGGGACAGGGTGGGAATGAGCAGTTCTTC. Translation: CATSPGQGGNEQFF. The chain couples TRBV6-4 to TRBJ2-1; TRBD1 matches at 9 bases. CDR3 length equals 14 residues. Germline CDR1 is MRHNA and CDR2 is SNTAGT. Trimming cost V 10 bases and J 7 bases; bases outside gene matches: 11.

This clone has only one observation. This rearrangement joins TRBV19 to TRBJ1-6; TRBD1 matches 8 bases. This CDR3 spans 13 amino acids. CDR1 and CDR2 (germline): LNHDA, SQIVND (reference sequence). V was clipped by 3 bases and J by 10 bases; unmatched bases: 2. The CDR3 DNA reads as TGTGCCAGTAGTATGACAGGGGAATCACCCCTCCACTTT. As protein: CASSMTGESPLHF.

In DNA form, the CDR3 reads TGTGCCAGCAGTGAAATCCTAGGGACAGGGCAAGAGACCCAGTACTTC. Its protein is CASSEILGTGQETQYF. The chain joins TRBV6-1 to TRBJ2-5, with 9 positions matching TRBD1. CDR1 is MNHNS, CDR2 SASEGT, per germline. V was pared by 2 bases and J by 2 bases, with 6 bases of the junction left unmatched. This CDR3 has 16 residues.

The gene calls are TRBV11-2 and TRBJ2-1; TRBD1 might be the D (5 bases). The CDR3 runs to 17 residues. The V end lost 0 bases, the J end lost 2 bases, and 14 bases lay between the germline ends. Germline V lookup: CDR1 SGHAT, CDR2 FQNNGV. This CDR3 reads CASSLESTVQAYNEQFF. The CDR3 region has the DNA TGTGCCAGCAGCTTAGAATCGACAGTGCAGGCCTACAATGAGCAGTTCTTC.

This chain uses TRBV28 with TRBJ2-7, with TRBD2 identical over 9 bases. There are 12 residues in the CDR3. The V and J ends lost 6 bases and 5 bases, in that order; junction bases with no gene match: 2. Per the germline V gene, CDR1 is MDHEN and CDR2 is SYDVKM. The CDR3 loop is CASSGLANEQYF. CDR3 nucleotides: TGTGCCAGCAGCGGACTAGCGAACGAGCAGTACTTC.

The rearrangement links TRBV5-4 to TRBJ2-3; 11 nucleotides align to TRBD2. Germline-derived CDR1 and CDR2 are SGHNT and YYREEE (reference sequence). This CDR3 is built from 15 residues. V trimming: 3 bases; J trimming: 2 bases; junction bases outside the gene matches: 2. DNA for the CDR3: TGTGCCAGCAGCTCGACTAGCGGGGTCACAGATACGCAGTATTTT. Translation: CASSSTSGVTDTQYF. The full variable domain, in which reference TRBV5-4 and TRBJ2-3 provide the parts outside the CDR3, is ETGVTQSPTHLIKTRGQQVTLRCSSQSGHNTVSWYQQALGQGPQFIFQYYREEENGRGNFPPRFSGLQFPNYSSELNVNALELDDSALYLCASSSTSGVTDTQYFGPGTRLTVL.

This clone appeared once. The rearrangement uses TRBV7-9 and TRBJ2-2, with 11 bases fitting TRBD2. The CDR3 totals 15 residues. Germline V gene sequence: CDR1 SEHNR, CDR2 FQNEAQ (reference sequence). Unmatched junction bases numbered 2, after V lost 2 bases and J lost 6 bases. CDR3 residues: CASSLLAGGSGELFF. CDR3 DNA: TGTGCCAGCAGCTTACTAGCGGGGGGCTCCGGGGAGCTGTTTTTT.

The chain is built from TRBV2 and TRBJ2-2; D possibly corresponds to TRBD1 (5 bases). The V end lost 9 bases, the J end lost 6 bases, and 20 bases lay between the germline ends. Germline CDR1 is SNHLY and CDR2 is FYNNEI. The CDR3 is 15 residues long. CDR3 sequence: CASLLNGRGSGELFF. In DNA form, the CDR3 reads TGTGCCAGTCTACTTAACGGAAGGGGTTCCGGGGAGCTGTTTTTT.

The genes are TRBV7-9 and TRBJ1-2, with unresolved D. CDR1 is SEHNR, CDR2 FQNEAQ, per germline (reference sequence). The V end was cut by 0 bases, the J end by 2 bases, with 7 bases between. This CDR3 has 14 amino acids. CDR3 DNA sequence: TGTGCCAGCAGCTTAGCGGTCCAGAACTATGGCTACACCTTC. It specifies CASSLAVQNYGYTF. The whole variable domain, remainder taken from reference TRBV7-9 and TRBJ1-2, is DTGVSQNPRHKITKRGQNVTFRCDPISEHNRLYWYRQTLGQGPEFLTYFQNEAQLEKSRLLSDRFSAERPKGSFSTLEIQRTEQGDSAMYLCASSLAVQNYGYTFGSGTRLTVV.

In the case of this clone: One end of the junction varies from germline; a read error may be responsible. The chain uses TRBV6-1 and TRBJ2-1; D is possibly TRBD2 (7 bases). CDR1 is MNHNS, CDR2 SASEGT, per germline. This CDR3 has 21 amino acids. The DNA for the CDR3 is TGTGCCAGCAGCGAAGAAGGGGTTAACCGGGGGGCCAACAGAGGTTACAATGAGCAGTTCTTC. Encoded protein: CASSEEGVNRGANRGYNEQFF.

The chain carries TRBV7-9 and TRBJ1-2; no firm D call. From germline, CDR1 is SEHNR and CDR2 FQNEAQ (reference sequence). This CDR3 is 11 amino acids long. Trimming took off 5 bases at V and 7 bases at J, with 8 bases between the two ends. The CDR3 coding sequence is TGTGCCAGCAGCCTAGGTGGTGGCTACACCTTC. Its protein is CASSLGGGYTF.

The chain couples TRBV30 to TRBJ1-5; D gene uncertain. The CDR3 spans 14 residues. Trimming removed 1 base from V and 3 bases from J, with 10 bases in between. CDR1 is GTSNPN and CDR2 is SVGIG in the germline V gene (reference sequence). For the CDR3, the DNA is TGTGCCTGGAGTGCGTTCTATGACAATCAGCCCCAGCATTTT. Protein: CAWSAFYDNQPQHF.

This chain uses TRBV10-3 with TRBJ1-1, with D unresolved. This CDR3 is 13 amino acids long. V shed 11 bases and J shed 0 bases, with 13 bases lying between them. CDR1 ENHRY and CDR2 SYGVKD come from the germline V gene. Here the CDR3 reads CASQGLLNTEAFF. Written as DNA, the CDR3 is TGTGCCTCCCAAGGACTCCTGAACACTGAAGCTTTCTTT.

This chain connects TRBV19 to TRBJ1-5; 7 bases fit TRBD1. CDR1 and CDR2 (germline): LNHDA, SQIVND (reference sequence). This CDR3 spans 14 amino acids. V was pared by 5 bases and J by 6 bases, with 7 bases of the junction left unmatched. CDR3 nucleotides: TGTGCCAGTAGTCCAGACAGGGCGCTTCAGCCCCAGCATTTT. This codes for CASSPDRALQPQHF.

The chain joins TRBV11-2 to TRBJ2-1; perhaps TRBD1 as D (5 bases). This CDR3 has 17 residues. CDR1 and CDR2 from the germline V gene are SGHAT and FQNNGV. V gave up 4 bases and J gave up 0 bases, with 16 bases separating them. CDR3 sequence reads: CASSSHGKGFSYNEQFF. The CDR3 DNA reads TGTGCCAGCAGCTCCCATGGTAAGGGGTTCTCCTACAATGAGCAGTTCTTC.

This chain uses TRBV27 with TRBJ2-5; D is unresolved. The CDR3 is made up of 16 amino acids. V shed 4 bases and J shed 2 bases, with 17 bases lying between them. CDR1 MNHEY and CDR2 SMNVEV come from the germline V gene (reference sequence). The CDR3 DNA reads as TGTGCCAGCAGTTACGGTTCGGCACCGAATCAAGAGACCCAGTACTTC. Translation gives CASSYGSAPNQETQYF.

The chain carries TRBV7-2 and TRBJ1-2; 8 nucleotides align to TRBD1. Germline loops: CDR1 SGHTA, CDR2 FQGNSA. V was pared by 3 bases and J by 6 bases, with 6 bases of the junction left unmatched. The CDR3 totals 14 residues. The CDR3 spells CASSLSRGLDGYTF. In DNA form, the CDR3 reads TGTGCCAGCAGCTTGAGCAGGGGGCTGGATGGCTACACCTTC.

The rearrangement joins TRBV11-2 to TRBJ1-2, with TRBD1 matching over 7 bases. Per germline, CDR1 SGHAT and CDR2 FQNNGV. Trimming cost V 5 bases and J 8 bases; bases outside gene matches: 11. This CDR3 region has 14 residues. CDR3 DNA sequence: TGTGCCAGCAGCCTCGACAGGGACCTCGGGGGCTACACCTTC. Protein product: CASSLDRDLGGYTF. Looking up the rest from reference TRBV11-2 and TRBJ1-2 gives the full variable domain: EAGVAQSPRYKIIEKRQSVAFWCNPISGHATLYWYQQILGQGPKLLIQFQNNGVVDDSQLPKDRFSAERLKGVDSTLKIQPAKLEDSAVYLCASSLDRDLGGYTFGSGTRLTVV.

The J gene is TRBJ2-7, the V gene TRBV6-6; 9 positions agree with TRBD2. Per germline, CDR1 MNHNY and CDR2 SVGAGI (reference sequence). The CDR3 length is 16 residues. The V and J ends lost 0 bases and 4 bases, in that order; junction bases with no gene match: 7. The CDR3 protein is CASSYSSGLAGYEQYF. The CDR3, as DNA: TGTGCCAGCAGTTACTCGAGTGGGCTAGCGGGGTACGAGCAGTACTTC.

The chain joins TRBV7-9 to TRBJ2-3; D uncertain. Germline lookup yields CDR1 SEHNR and CDR2 FQNEAQ (reference sequence). V dropped 5 bases and J dropped 0 bases, with 3 bases sitting between them. This CDR3 contains 12 residues. This CDR3 is CASSRSTDTQYF. The CDR3 DNA follows: TGTGCCAGCAGCCGCAGCACAGATACGCAGTATTTT.

V usage is TRBV7-2 and J usage is TRBJ2-7; 11 nucleotides line up with TRBD2. The J segment lost 5 bases and the V segment lost 5 bases, leaving 5 bases of the junction unmatched. The CDR3 loop spans 14 amino acids. CDR1 is SGHTA, CDR2 FQGNSA, per germline. CDR3 sequence: CASSPTSGGNEQYF. In DNA form, the CDR3 reads TGTGCCAGCAGCCCTACTAGCGGGGGAAACGAGCAGTACTTC.

This rearrangement joins TRBV5-1 to TRBJ2-1; D ambiguous. Germline V gives CDR1 SGHRS, CDR2 YFSETQ. CDR3 length: 17 residues. V was trimmed by 3 bases and J by 0 bases, leaving 16 bases between them. This CDR3 reads CASSSGEQVVSYNEQFF. As DNA, the CDR3 is TGCGCCAGCAGCTCTGGAGAGCAGGTCGTCTCCTACAATGAGCAGTTCTTC. The full variable domain, its missing parts supplied by reference TRBV5-1 and TRBJ2-1, is KAGVTQTPRYLIKTRGQQVTLSCSPISGHRSVSWYQQTPGQGLQFLFEYFSETQRNKGNFPGRFSGRQFSNSRSEMNVSTLELGDSALYLCASSSGEQVVSYNEQFFGPGTRLTVL.

V gene TRBV13 combines with J gene TRBJ2-3; 7 bases align to TRBD2. Trimming took 3 bases from V and 1 from J; bases not matched to a gene: 13. The CDR3 covers 18 residues. From germline, CDR1 is PRHDT and CDR2 FYEKMQ (reference sequence). DNA of the CDR3: TGTGCCAGCAGCTTCCAGCCTATACCGGGGGGAGGCACAGATACGCAGTATTTT. Translation gives CASSFQPIPGGGTDTQYF.

This chain's CDR3 is CAGGTLGSISNQPQHF. CDR3 bases: TGTGCCGGGGGGACATTGGGAAGTATTAGCAATCAGCCCCAGCATTTT. The V call is TRBV19, the J call TRBJ1-5; D may be TRBD1 (6 bases). Germline CDR1 LNHDA, CDR2 SQIVND (reference sequence). This CDR3 is 16 amino acids long. V was shortened by 11 bases and J by 0 bases, with 20 bases between the two germline ends.

As concerns this clone: Its ends do not fully match the called genes, so a read error is possible. This chain uses TRBV4-1 with TRBJ2-7, with 7 bases fitting TRBD1. Germline V gives CDR1 MGHRA, CDR2 YSYEKL. The CDR3 length is 11 residues. CDR3 sequence reads: CASSQPGTVLF. CDR3 DNA: TGCGCCAGCAGCCAACCCGGGACAGTTCTGTTC.

The V and J genes are TRBV19 and TRBJ1-6; D may be TRBD1 (5 bases). Trimming removed 5 bases at V and 0 bases at J, with 14 bases between. The CDR3 consists of 17 residues. Per the germline V gene, CDR1 is LNHDA and CDR2 is SQIVND (reference sequence). The CDR3 is CASSRREGSSYNSPLHF. DNA for the CDR3: TGTGCCAGTAGTCGGCGGGAGGGGAGCTCCTATAATTCACCCCTCCACTTT.

The V gene is TRBV19, the J gene TRBJ1-2, with 8 bases that match TRBD1. The CDR3 contains 15 residues. V was clipped by 6 bases and J by 7 bases; unmatched bases: 13. Per germline, CDR1 LNHDA and CDR2 SQIVND (reference sequence). The CDR3 region is CASSTSISGGFGYTF. The CDR3 region has the DNA TGTGCCAGTAGCACGTCGATCTCAGGGGGCTTTGGCTACACCTTC. Drawing the rest from reference TRBV19 and TRBJ1-2, the complete variable domain is DGGITQSPKYLFRKEGQNVTLSCEQNLNHDAMYWYRQDPGQGLRLIYYSQIVNDFQKGDIAEGYSVSREKKESFPLTVTSAQKNPTAFYLCASSTSISGGFGYTFGSGTRLTVV.